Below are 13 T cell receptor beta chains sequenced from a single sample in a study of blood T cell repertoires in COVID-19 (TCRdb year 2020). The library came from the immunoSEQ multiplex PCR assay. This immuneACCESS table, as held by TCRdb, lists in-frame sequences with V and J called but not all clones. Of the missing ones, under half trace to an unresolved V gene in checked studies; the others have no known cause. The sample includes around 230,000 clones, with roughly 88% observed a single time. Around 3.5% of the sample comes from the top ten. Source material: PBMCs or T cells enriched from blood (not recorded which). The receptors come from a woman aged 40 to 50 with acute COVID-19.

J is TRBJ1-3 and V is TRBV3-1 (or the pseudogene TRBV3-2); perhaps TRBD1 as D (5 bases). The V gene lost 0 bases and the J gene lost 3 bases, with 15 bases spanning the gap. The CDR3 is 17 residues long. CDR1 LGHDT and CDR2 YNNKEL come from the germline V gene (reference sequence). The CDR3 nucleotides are TGTGCCAGCAGCCAAGATCCGCAGGGCCATTTTGGAAACACCATATATTTT. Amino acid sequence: CASSQDPQGHFGNTIYF.

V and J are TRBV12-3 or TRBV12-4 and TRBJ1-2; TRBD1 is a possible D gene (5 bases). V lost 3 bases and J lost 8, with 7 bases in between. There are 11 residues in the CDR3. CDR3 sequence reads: CASSFRGGYTF. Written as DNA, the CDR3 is TGTGCCAGCAGTTTTAGGGGAGGCTACACCTTC.

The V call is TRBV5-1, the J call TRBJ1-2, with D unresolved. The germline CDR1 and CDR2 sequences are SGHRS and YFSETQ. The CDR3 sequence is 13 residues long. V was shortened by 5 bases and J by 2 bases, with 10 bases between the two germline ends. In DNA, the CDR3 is TGCGCCAGCAGAGCGGCCCGGAACTATGGCTACACCTTC. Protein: CASRAARNYGYTF.

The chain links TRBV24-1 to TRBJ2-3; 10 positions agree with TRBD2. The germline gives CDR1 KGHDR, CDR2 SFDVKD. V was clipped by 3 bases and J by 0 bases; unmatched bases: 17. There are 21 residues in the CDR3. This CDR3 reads CATSDPGWGSGGQTSTDTQYF. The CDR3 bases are TGTGCCACCAGTGATCCCGGGTGGGGTAGCGGGGGGCAGACTAGCACAGATACGCAGTATTTT.

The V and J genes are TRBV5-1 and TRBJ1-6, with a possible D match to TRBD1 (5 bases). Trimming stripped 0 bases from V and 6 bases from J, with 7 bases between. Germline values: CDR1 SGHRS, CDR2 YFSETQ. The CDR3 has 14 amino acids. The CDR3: CASSLDRINSPLHF. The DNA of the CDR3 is TGCGCCAGCAGCTTGGACAGGATTAATTCACCCCTCCACTTT.

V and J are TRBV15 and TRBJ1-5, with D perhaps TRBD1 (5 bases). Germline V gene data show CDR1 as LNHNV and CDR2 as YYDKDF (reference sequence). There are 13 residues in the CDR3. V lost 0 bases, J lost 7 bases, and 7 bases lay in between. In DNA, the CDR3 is TGTGCCACCAGCAGAGAAGGGGTGCAGCCCCAGCATTTT. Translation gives CATSREGVQPQHF.

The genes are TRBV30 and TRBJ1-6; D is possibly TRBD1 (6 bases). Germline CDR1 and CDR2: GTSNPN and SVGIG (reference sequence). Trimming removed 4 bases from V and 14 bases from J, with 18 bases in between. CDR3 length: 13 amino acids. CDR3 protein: CAWMEGGIYSLHF. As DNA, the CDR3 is TGTGCCTGGATGGAGGGGGGGATTTATTCCCTCCACTTT.

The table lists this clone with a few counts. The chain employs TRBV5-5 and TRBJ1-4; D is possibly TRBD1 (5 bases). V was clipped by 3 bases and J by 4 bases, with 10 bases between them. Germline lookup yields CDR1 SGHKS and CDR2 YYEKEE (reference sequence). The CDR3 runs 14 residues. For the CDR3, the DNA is TGTGCCAGCAGCTGGGGTAGGGGTAATGAAAAACTGTTTTTT. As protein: CASSWGRGNEKLFF.

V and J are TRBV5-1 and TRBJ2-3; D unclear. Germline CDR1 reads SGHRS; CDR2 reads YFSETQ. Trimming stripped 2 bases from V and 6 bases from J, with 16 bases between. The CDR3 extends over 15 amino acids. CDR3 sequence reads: CASSLASAAGDTQYF. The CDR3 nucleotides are TGCGCCAGCAGCTTAGCCTCGGCAGCAGGCGATACGCAGTATTTT.

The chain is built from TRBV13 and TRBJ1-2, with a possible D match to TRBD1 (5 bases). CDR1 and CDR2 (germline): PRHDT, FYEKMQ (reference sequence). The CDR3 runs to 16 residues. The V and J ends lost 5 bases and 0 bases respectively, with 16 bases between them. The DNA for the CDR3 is TGTGCCAGCAGCGCCCCGACAGACATAGCTAACTATGGCTACACCTTC. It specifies CASSAPTDIANYGYTF.

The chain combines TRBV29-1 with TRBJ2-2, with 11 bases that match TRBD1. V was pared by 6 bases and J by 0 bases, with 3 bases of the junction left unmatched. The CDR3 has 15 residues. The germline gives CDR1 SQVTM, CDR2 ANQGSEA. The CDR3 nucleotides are TGCAGCGTCGCGGGACAGGGGGCGAACACCGGGGAGCTGTTTTTT. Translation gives CSVAGQGANTGELFF.

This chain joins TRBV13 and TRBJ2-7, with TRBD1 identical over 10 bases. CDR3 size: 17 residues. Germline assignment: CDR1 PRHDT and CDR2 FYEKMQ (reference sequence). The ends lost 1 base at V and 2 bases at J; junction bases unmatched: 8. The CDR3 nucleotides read TGTGCCAGCAGCTTAGCTGTCAGACAGGGGGCTACCTACGAGCAGTACTTC. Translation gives CASSLAVRQGATYEQYF. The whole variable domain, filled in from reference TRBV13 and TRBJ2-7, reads AAGVIQSPRHLIKEKRETATLKCYPIPRHDTVYWYQQGPGQDPQFLISFYEKMQSDKGSIPDRFSAQQFSDYHSELNMSSLELGDSALYFCASSLAVRQGATYEQYFGPGTRLTVT.

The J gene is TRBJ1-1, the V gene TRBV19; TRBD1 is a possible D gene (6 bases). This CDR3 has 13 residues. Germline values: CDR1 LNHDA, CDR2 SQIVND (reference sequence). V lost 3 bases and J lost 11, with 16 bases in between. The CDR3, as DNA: TGTGCCAGTAGTATCGGTGCAGGGGATGGGGCTTTCTTT. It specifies CASSIGAGDGAFF.